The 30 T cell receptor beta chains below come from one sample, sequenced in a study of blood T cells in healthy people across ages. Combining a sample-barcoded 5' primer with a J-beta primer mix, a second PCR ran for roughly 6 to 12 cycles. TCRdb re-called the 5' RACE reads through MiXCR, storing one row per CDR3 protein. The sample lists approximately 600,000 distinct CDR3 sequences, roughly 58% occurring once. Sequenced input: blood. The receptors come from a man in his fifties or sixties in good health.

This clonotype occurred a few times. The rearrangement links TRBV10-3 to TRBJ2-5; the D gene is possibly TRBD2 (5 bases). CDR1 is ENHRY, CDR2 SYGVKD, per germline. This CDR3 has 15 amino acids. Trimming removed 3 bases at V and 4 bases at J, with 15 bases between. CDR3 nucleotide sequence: TGTGCCATCAGTGATCCATCTTCCCGGGGAGAGACCCAGTACTTC. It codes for CAISDPSSRGETQYF.

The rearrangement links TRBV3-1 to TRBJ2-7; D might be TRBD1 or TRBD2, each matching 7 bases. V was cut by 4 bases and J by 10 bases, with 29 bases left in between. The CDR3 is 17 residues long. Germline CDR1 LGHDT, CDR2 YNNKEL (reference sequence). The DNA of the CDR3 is TGTGCCAGCAGCCCCCAGGGGGGGACGAACCACCAAGAGATCCAGTACTTC. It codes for CASSPQGGTNHQEIQYF.

In DNA form, the CDR3 reads TGCAGTGCTTTTTTTAGGGCGACTGAAGCTTTCTTT. This sequence encodes CSAFFRATEAFF. The genes are TRBV20-1 and TRBJ1-1; unclear D gene. The CDR3 runs 12 residues. Germline CDR1 is DFQATT and CDR2 is SNEGSKA (reference sequence). Trimming cost V 5 bases and J 5 bases, with 12 bases left between them.

CDR3 sequence (DNA): TGCGCCAGCAGCCAAGAGGGGGCTAGCTGGGGCAATGAGCAGTTCTTC. Encoded protein: CASSQEGASWGNEQFF. This chain connects TRBV4-1 to TRBJ2-1; TRBD1 might be the D (6 bases). CDR1 is MGHRA and CDR2 is YSYEKL in the germline V gene. This CDR3 is 16 amino acids long. Trimming shortened V by 0 bases and J by 6 bases, and 15 bases separated the two germline ends.

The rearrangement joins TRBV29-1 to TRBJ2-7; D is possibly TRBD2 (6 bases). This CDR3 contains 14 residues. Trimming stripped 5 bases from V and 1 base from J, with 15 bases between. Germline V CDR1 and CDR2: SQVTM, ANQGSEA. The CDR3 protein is CSVSIGGASYEQYF. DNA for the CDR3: TGCAGCGTTTCTATCGGCGGGGCGTCCTACGAGCAGTACTTC.

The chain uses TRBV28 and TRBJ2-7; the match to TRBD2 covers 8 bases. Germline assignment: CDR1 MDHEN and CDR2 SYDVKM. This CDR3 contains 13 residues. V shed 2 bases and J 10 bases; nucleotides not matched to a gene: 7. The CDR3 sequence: CASSLGSGGTQYF. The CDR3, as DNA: TGTGCCAGCAGTTTAGGAAGCGGGGGTACCCAGTACTTC.

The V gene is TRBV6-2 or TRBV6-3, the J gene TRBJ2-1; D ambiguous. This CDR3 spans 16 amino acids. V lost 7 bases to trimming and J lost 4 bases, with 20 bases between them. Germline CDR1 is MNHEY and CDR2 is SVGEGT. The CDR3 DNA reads TGTGCCAGCAAGGATGGCTCTCCGAGAGGTTACAATGAGCAGTTCTTC. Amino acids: CASKDGSPRGYNEQFF.

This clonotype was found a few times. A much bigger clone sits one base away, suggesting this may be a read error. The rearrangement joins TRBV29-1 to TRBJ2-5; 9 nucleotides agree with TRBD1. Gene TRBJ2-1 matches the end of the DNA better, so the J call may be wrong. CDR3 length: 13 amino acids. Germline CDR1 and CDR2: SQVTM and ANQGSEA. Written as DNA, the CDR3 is TGCAGCGTTCCGGGACAGGGTGAAGAGACCCAGTTCTTC. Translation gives CSVPGQGEETQFF.

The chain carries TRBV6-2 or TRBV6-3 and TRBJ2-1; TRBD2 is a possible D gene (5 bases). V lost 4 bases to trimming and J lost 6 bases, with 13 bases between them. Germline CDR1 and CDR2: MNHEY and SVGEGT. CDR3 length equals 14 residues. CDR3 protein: CASSSRAGSNEQFF. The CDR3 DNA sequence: TGTGCCAGCAGTTCGAGGGCTGGAAGCAATGAGCAGTTCTTC.

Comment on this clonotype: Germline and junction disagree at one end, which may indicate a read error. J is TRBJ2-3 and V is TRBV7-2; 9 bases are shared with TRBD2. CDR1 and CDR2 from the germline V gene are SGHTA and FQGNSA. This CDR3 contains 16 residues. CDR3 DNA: TGTGCCAGCAGCTTAGAGCGGGGGGATGTGACAGATACACAGTATTTT. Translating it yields CASSLERGDVTDTQYF.

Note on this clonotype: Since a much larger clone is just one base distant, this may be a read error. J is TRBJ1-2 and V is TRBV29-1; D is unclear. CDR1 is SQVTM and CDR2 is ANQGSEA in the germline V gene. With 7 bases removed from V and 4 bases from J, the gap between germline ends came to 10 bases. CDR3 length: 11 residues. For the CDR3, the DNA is TGCAGCGGTGAGTCAGTCTATGGCTACACCTTC. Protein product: CSGESVYGYTF.

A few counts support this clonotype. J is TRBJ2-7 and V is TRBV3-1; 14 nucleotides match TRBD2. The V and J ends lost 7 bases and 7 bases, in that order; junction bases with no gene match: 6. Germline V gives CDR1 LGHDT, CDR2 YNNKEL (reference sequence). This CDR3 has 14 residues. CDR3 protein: CASKTSGGAREQYF. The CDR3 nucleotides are TGTGCCAGCAAGACTAGCGGGGGGGCGCGTGAGCAGTACTTC.

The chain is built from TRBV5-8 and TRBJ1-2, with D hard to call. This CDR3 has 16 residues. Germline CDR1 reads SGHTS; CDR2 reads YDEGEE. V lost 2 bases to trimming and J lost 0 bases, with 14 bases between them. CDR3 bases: TGTGCCAGCAGCTTTTCGTGGACCTTATCTAACTATGGCTACACCTTC. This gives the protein CASSFSWTLSNYGYTF.

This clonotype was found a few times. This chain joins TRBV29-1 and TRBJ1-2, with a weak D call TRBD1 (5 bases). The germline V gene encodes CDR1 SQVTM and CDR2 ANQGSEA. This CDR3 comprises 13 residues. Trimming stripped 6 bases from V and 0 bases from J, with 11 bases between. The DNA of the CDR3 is TGCAGCGTGGGGCATGAACCTAACTATGGCTACACCTTC. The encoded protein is CSVGHEPNYGYTF. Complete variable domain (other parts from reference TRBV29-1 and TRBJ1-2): SAVISQKPSRDICQRGTSLTIQCQVDSQVTMMFWYRQQPGQSLTLIATANQGSEATYESGFVIDKFPISRPNLTFSTLTVSNMSPEDSSIYLCSVGHEPNYGYTFGSGTRLTVV.

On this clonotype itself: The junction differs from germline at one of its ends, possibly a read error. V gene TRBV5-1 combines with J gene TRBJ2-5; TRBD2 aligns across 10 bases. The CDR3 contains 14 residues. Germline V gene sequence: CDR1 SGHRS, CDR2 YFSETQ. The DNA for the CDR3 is TGCGCCAGCTGGTCTAGCGGGGGCCAAGAGACCCTGTACTTC. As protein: CASWSSGGQETLYF.

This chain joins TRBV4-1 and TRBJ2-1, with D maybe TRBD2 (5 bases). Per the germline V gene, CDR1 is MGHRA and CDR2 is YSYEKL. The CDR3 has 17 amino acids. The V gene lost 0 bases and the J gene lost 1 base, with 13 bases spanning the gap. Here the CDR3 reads CASSQDRGYLSYNEQFF. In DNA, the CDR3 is TGCGCCAGCAGCCAAGACCGGGGATACCTGTCCTACAATGAGCAGTTCTTC.

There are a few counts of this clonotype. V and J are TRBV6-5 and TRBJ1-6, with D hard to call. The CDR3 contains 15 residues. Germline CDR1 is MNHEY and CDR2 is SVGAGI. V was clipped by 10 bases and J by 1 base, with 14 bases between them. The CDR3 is CATIHRRSYNSPLHF. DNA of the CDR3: TGTGCCACCATCCATCGCAGGTCCTATAATTCACCCCTCCACTTT.

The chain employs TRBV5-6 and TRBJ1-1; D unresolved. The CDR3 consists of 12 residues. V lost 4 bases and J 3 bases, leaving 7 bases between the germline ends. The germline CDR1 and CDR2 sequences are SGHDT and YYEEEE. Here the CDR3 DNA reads TGTGCCAGCAGCCAAGTGGACACTGAAGCTTTCTTT. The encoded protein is CASSQVDTEAFF.

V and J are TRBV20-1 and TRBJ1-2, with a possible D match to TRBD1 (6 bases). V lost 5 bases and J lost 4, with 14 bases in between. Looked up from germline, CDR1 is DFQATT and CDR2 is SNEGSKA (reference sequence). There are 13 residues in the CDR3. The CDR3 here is CSAAREGGYGYTF. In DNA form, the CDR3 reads TGCAGTGCTGCCCGGGAGGGGGGCTATGGCTACACCTTC.

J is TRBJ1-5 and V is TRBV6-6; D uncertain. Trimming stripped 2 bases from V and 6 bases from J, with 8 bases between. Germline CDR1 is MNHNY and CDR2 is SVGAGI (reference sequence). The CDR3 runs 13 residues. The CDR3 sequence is CASSYAIGQPQHF. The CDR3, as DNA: TGTGCCAGCAGTTACGCGATAGGTCAGCCCCAGCATTTT.

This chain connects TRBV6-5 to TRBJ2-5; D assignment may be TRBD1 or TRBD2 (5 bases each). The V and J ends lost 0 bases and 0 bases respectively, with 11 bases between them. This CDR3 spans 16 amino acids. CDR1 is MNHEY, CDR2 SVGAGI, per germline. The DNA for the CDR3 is TGTGCCAGCAGTTACTCGGGACGAGCACACCAAGAGACCCAGTACTTC. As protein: CASSYSGRAHQETQYF.

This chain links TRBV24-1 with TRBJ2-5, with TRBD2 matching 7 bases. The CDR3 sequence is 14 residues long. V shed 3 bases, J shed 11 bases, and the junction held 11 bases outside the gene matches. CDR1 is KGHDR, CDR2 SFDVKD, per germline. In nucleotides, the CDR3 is TGTGCCACCAGTGATGGTCTAGCGGTTTATGAGCAGTACTTC. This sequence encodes CATSDGLAVYEQYF.

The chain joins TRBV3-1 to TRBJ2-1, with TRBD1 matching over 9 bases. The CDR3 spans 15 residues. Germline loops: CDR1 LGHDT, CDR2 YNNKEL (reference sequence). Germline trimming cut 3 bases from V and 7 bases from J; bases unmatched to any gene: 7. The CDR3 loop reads CASSQGGTGRNEQFF. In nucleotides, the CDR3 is TGTGCCAGCAGCCAGGGTGGGACAGGGAGGAATGAGCAGTTCTTC.

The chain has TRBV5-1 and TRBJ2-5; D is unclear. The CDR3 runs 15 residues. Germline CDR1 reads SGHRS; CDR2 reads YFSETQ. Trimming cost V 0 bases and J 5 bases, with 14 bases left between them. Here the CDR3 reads CASSLAAFEEETQYF. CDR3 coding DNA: TGCGCCAGCAGCTTGGCGGCATTTGAGGAGGAGACCCAGTACTTC.

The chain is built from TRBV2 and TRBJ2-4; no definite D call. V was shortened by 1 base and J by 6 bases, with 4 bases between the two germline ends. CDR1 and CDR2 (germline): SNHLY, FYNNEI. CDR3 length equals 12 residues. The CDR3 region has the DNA TGTGCCAGCAGTGAAGTGGCAAACATTCAGTACTTC. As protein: CASSEVANIQYF.

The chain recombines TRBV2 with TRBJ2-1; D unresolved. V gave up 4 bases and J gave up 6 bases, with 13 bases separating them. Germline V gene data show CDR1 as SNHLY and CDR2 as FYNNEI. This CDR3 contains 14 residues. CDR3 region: CASSGLSVPNEQFF. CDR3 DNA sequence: TGTGCCAGCAGTGGTCTCTCAGTCCCCAATGAGCAGTTCTTC.

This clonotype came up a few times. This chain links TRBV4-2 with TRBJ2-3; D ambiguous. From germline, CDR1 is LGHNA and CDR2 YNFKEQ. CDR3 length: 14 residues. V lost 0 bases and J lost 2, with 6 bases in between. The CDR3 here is CASSQDTDTDTQYF. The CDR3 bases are TGTGCCAGCAGCCAAGATACGGACACAGATACGCAGTATTTT.

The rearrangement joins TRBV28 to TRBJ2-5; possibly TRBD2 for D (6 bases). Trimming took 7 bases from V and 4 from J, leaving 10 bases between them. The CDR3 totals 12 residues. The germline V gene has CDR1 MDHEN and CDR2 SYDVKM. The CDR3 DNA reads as TGTGCCAGCATGGAGGGTATAGAGACCCAGTACTTC. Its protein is CASMEGIETQYF.

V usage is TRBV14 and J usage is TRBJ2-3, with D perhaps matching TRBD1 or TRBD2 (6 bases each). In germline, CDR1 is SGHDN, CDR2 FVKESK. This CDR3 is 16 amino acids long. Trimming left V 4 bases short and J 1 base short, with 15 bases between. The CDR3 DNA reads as TGTGCCAGCAGCCCAAGGGGGGACCGACGCACAGATACGCAGTATTTT. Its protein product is CASSPRGDRRTDTQYF. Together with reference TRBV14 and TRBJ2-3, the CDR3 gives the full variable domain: EAGVTQFPSHSVIEKGQTVTLRCDPISGHDNLYWYRRVMGKEIKFLLHFVKESKQDESGMPNNRFLAERTGGTYSTLKVQPAELEDSGVYFCASSPRGDRRTDTQYFGPGTRLTVL.

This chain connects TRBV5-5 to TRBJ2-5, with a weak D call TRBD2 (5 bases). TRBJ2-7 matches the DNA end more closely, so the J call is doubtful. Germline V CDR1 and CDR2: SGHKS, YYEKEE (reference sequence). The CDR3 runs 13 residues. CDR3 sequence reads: CASRIGLAYEQYF. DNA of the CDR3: TGTGCCAGCAGGATCGGACTGGCCTACGAGCAGTACTTC.